This is a list of T cell receptor beta chains from one sample in a study of blood T cell repertoires in COVID-19. Clones were sequenced by immunoSEQ multiplex PCR, and TCRdb holds only the in-frame ones, with some missing. The sample shows 250,000 or so clones, 85% to 90% of them seen only once. The specimen sequenced was peripheral blood. The receptors here all came from a woman aged 55-70 years with acute or convalescent COVID-19. Both conserved end residues are part of each CDR3. A D gene is named only where the DNA matches it firmly. Clone size is shown for a subset of rows, as once, few, many or a class of expanded clone.

J gene	V gene	clone size	D gene	CDR3 protein	CDR3 DNA
TRBJ1-4	TRBV2	.	TRBD1	CASRGTGVQNEKLFF	TGTGCCAGCAGAGGGACAGGGGTGCAGAATGAAAAACTGTTTTTT
TRBJ1-2	TRBV12-3/TRBV12-4	once	.	CASSLWGDGYTF	TGTGCCAGCAGTTTATGGGGAGATGGCTACACCTTC
TRBJ1-1	TRBV4-1	.	.	CASSLGGGNTEAFF	TGCGCCAGCAGCCTGGGAGGTGGCAACACTGAAGCTTTCTTT
TRBJ2-7	TRBV14	.	TRBD1	CASSRLGTGELYF	TGTGCCAGCAGTCGTCTAGGGACAGGGGAATTGTACTTC
TRBJ1-1	TRBV6-5	.	.	CASQPGGTDTEAFF	TGTGCCAGTCAGCCGGGAGGGACCGACACTGAAGCTTTCTTT
TRBJ2-7	TRBV30	.	.	CAWSVGQLYEQYF	TGTGCCTGGAGTGTAGGACAGTTATACGAGCAGTACTTC
TRBJ1-1	TRBV7-2	.	.	CASSPYYFGTEAFF	TGTGCCAGCAGCCCCTATTATTTTGGCACTGAAGCTTTCTTT
TRBJ2-1	TRBV5-1	.	TRBD2	CASSPQPSGREYNEQFF	TGCGCCAGCAGCCCCCAGCCTAGCGGGAGGGAATACAATGAGCAGTTCTTC
TRBJ2-5	TRBV21-1	.	.	CASSLYRDQETQYF	TGTGCCAGCAGCTTGTACCGGGACCAAGAGACCCAGTACTTC
TRBJ1-3	TRBV6-2/TRBV6-3	.	.	CASSTYGFGVSGNTIYF	TGTGCCAGCAGTACTTACGGCTTTGGAGTCTCTGGAAACACCATATATTTT
TRBJ1-1	TRBV4-1	.	.	CASSQDWFQGMNTEAFF	TGCGCCAGCAGCCAAGATTGGTTCCAGGGGATGAACACTGAAGCTTTCTTT